Sequencing of this T cell receptor (beta chain) was carried out in a study of blood T cells in healthy people across ages. The sample providers were healthy Caucasian people from Russia, aged roughly 6 to 90. Samples each had at least 6 micrograms of total RNA extracted. The CDR3 runs to 16 residues. The V gene end was trimmed by 3 bases and the J gene end by 2 bases; junction bases not matched to a gene: 8. Germline V gene sequence: CDR1 SGHRS, CDR2 YFSETQ. Overall study findings and caveats: A strong correlation was seen between TCR beta diversity and naive T cell percentage. The lack of PBMC sorting stopped any conclusive naive versus antigen-experienced comparison.

Together with a sample-barcoded 5' primer, a J-beta primer mix was included in a second PCR lasting about 7 to 11 cycles. A single record per CDR3 protein comes from TCRdb applying MiXCR to the 5' RACE reads. The repertoire has 1.4 million to 1.5 million distinct CDR3 sequences, roughly 45% of them found once; the top ten carry roughly 8.2%. A word on this clonotype: Its specificity is unknown.

The TCR sequence derives from a woman aged 18-30 years in good health. The sequenced material came from blood. The chain couples TRBV5-1 to TRBJ2-3; 8 nucleotides align to TRBD2. CDR3 bases: TGCGCCAGCAGCTGGGGGACTAGTGGGTTCACAGATACGCAGTATTTT. Its translation is CASSWGTSGFTDTQYF. Full variable domain (rest looked up from reference TRBV5-1 and TRBJ2-3): KAGVTQTPRYLIKTRGQQVTLSCSPISGHRSVSWYQQTPGQGLQFLFEYFSETQRNKGNFPGRFSGRQFSNSRSEMNVSTLELGDSALYLCASSWGTSGFTDTQYFGPGTRLTVL.